These 19 T cell receptor beta chains were all obtained from the same sample, sequenced in a study of blood T cell repertoires in COVID-19. Only in-frame clones appear in the TCRdb table, and some are missing; sequencing was by immunoSEQ multiplex PCR. The sample lists about 160,000 clones, around 93% occurring once. Sequenced input: peripheral blood. All receptors derive from a man in his thirties or forties with COVID-19, enrolled during active disease.

V gene TRBV19 combines with J gene TRBJ2-7; a possible D gene is TRBD2 (6 bases). The CDR3 has 13 amino acids. The V end lost 3 bases, the J end lost 6 bases, and 12 bases lay between the germline ends. Germline V CDR1 and CDR2: LNHDA, SQIVND (reference sequence). The CDR3 protein is CASSMGTPGEQYF. The DNA of the CDR3 is TGTGCCAGTAGTATGGGGACTCCAGGCGAGCAGTACTTC.

As to this clone: Other DNA variants within this sample encode the same CDR3. The chain has TRBV27 and TRBJ2-7; the D gene is possibly TRBD1 (6 bases). Germline V gene sequence: CDR1 MNHEY, CDR2 SMNVEV (reference sequence). V lost 5 bases and J 2 bases, leaving 10 bases between the germline ends. CDR3 length equals 13 residues. CDR3 sequence (DNA): TGTGCCAGCAGTCTACAGGGCCCCTACGAGCAGTACTTC. Encoded protein: CASSLQGPYEQYF.

V usage is TRBV7-8 and J usage is TRBJ1-1; 7 bases map to TRBD1. Germline V gene sequence: CDR1 SGHVS, CDR2 FQNEAQ. The CDR3 runs 11 residues. After removal of 4 bases from V and 8 bases from J, the junction contained 1 base not matched to a gene. Here the CDR3 reads CASSSQGEAFF. The CDR3, as DNA: TGTGCCAGCAGCTCACAGGGGGAAGCTTTCTTT. Complete variable domain (other parts from reference TRBV7-8 and TRBJ1-1): GAGVSQSPRYKVAKRGQDVALRCDPISGHVSLFWYQQALGQGPEFLTYFQNEAQLDKSGLPSDRFFAERPEGSVSTLKIQRTQQEDSAVYLCASSSQGEAFFGQGTRLTVV.

The rearrangement joins TRBV3-1 (or the pseudogene TRBV3-2) to TRBJ2-1; TRBD1 aligns across 8 bases. This CDR3 region has 15 residues. The V segment lost 4 bases and the J segment 7 bases; nucleotides outside the gene matches: 9. Germline V gene sequence: CDR1 LGHDT, CDR2 YNNKEL (reference sequence). CDR3 coding DNA: TGTGCCAGCAGCCTCGACAGGGGTTTTTTAAATGAGCAGTTCTTC. It translates to CASSLDRGFLNEQFF.

The count of this clone is one. This chain connects TRBV7-9 to TRBJ1-6; no firm D call. CDR1 and CDR2 (germline): SEHNR, FQNEAQ (reference sequence). The CDR3 is 13 amino acids. Trimming pared 5 bases from V and 4 bases from J, leaving 6 bases between. CDR3 region: CASSPQYNSPLHF. CDR3 bases: TGTGCCAGCAGCCCCCAGTATAATTCACCCCTCCACTTT. Combining the CDR3 with reference TRBV7-9 and TRBJ1-6 gives the whole variable domain DTGVSQNPRHKITKRGQNVTFRCDPISEHNRLYWYRQTLGQGPEFLTYFQNEAQLEKSRLLSDRFSAERPKGSFSTLEIQRTEQGDSAMYLCASSPQYNSPLHFGNGTRLTVT.

This sequence joins TRBV4-2 and TRBJ1-5; maybe TRBD1 (6 bases). Deletions cut 4 bases from V and 1 base from J, with 14 bases between. Per germline, CDR1 LGHNA and CDR2 YNFKEQ. There are 16 residues in the CDR3. CDR3 DNA: TGTGCCAGCAGCCGCGGAAGCCAGGGGAGCAATCAGCCCCAGCATTTT. As protein: CASSRGSQGSNQPQHF.

This chain joins TRBV5-8 and TRBJ2-1, with 8 nucleotides matching TRBD2. CDR1 is SGHTS and CDR2 is YDEGEE in the germline V gene. The ends lost 4 bases at V and 7 bases at J; junction bases unmatched: 7. The CDR3 totals 14 residues. For the CDR3, the DNA is TGTGCCAGCAGCCCCGGACTAGCCCGGAATGAGCAGTTCTTC. It yields the protein CASSPGLARNEQFF.

This clone appeared a single time. This chain connects TRBV7-9 to TRBJ1-2; D gene ambiguous. The V and J ends lost 1 base and 7 bases respectively, with 19 bases between them. The CDR3 consists of 16 residues. Germline CDR1 reads SEHNR; CDR2 reads FQNEAQ (reference sequence). The CDR3: CASSLGGVPPFGGYTF. As DNA, the CDR3 is TGTGCCAGCAGCTTAGGCGGTGTACCTCCCTTCGGTGGCTACACCTTC. The variable domain in full, completed from reference TRBV7-9 and TRBJ1-2, reads DTGVSQNPRHKITKRGQNVTFRCDPISEHNRLYWYRQTLGQGPEFLTYFQNEAQLEKSRLLSDRFSAERPKGSFSTLEIQRTEQGDSAMYLCASSLGGVPPFGGYTFGSGTRLTVV.

The V and J genes are TRBV5-8 and TRBJ1-2; a possible D gene is TRBD1 (6 bases). Germline assignment: CDR1 SGHTS and CDR2 YDEGEE. Trimming removed 4 bases from V and 7 bases from J, with 17 bases in between. This CDR3 spans 14 amino acids. The CDR3 is CASSPTGTTVGYTF. For the CDR3, the DNA is TGTGCCAGCAGCCCGACCGGGACAACTGTTGGCTACACCTTC.

The rearrangement joins TRBV27 to TRBJ1-4; tentative D call: TRBD1 (5 bases). V shed 1 base and J shed 0 bases, with 18 bases lying between them. This CDR3 region has 19 residues. The germline gives CDR1 MNHEY, CDR2 SMNVEV (reference sequence). In nucleotides, the CDR3 is TGTGCCAGCAGTTTATATGGGACCGCCGGGGGTCCAACTAATGAAAAACTGTTTTTT. Amino acid sequence: CASSLYGTAGGPTNEKLFF.

The V and J genes are TRBV9 and TRBJ1-2; D perhaps matches TRBD1 (5 bases). The CDR3 spans 15 residues. CDR1 and CDR2 from the germline V gene are SGDLS and YYNGEE. Trimming removed 4 bases at V and 2 bases at J, with 15 bases between. The CDR3 DNA sequence: TGTGCCAGCAGCTCTCGGGGGATATCGAACTATGGCTACACCTTC. Protein sequence: CASSSRGISNYGYTF.

The CDR3 bases are TGTGCCAGCAGCTTGGGGGTCCAGGGTGGGACAGATACGCAGTATTTT. This gives the protein CASSLGVQGGTDTQYF. The chain carries TRBV5-8 and TRBJ2-3; D possibly corresponds to TRBD1 (5 bases). Deletions cut 0 bases from V and 3 bases from J, with 14 bases between. The CDR3 spans 16 residues. Germline V gives CDR1 SGHTS, CDR2 YDEGEE.

The chain has TRBV27 and TRBJ2-7; 11 bases line up with TRBD2. The germline V gene has CDR1 MNHEY and CDR2 SMNVEV (reference sequence). The CDR3 spans 17 residues. Trimming removed 2 bases from V and 0 bases from J; junction bases left unmatched: 6. CDR3 DNA: TGTGCCAGCAGTTTACGGCTAGCGGGGGGCAGCTCCTACGAGCAGTACTTC. Its protein product is CASSLRLAGGSSYEQYF.

The chain links TRBV27 to TRBJ2-1; TRBD1 might be the D (7 bases). Trimming cost V 5 bases and J 1 base, with 12 bases left between them. The germline CDR1 and CDR2 sequences are MNHEY and SMNVEV (reference sequence). The CDR3 runs to 15 residues. Here the CDR3 DNA reads TGTGCCAGCAGTCTCGCAGGGGGGTCCTACAATGAGCAGTTCTTC. This sequence encodes CASSLAGGSYNEQFF.

The chain is built from TRBV30 and TRBJ2-5, with 15 bases matching TRBD2. The V gene end was trimmed by 3 bases and the J gene end by 5 bases; junction bases not matched to a gene: 4. Germline CDR1 reads GTSNPN; CDR2 reads SVGIG (reference sequence). This CDR3 comprises 15 residues. The CDR3 region has the DNA TGTGCCTGGAGCAAGGGACTAGCGGGAGGTGAGACCCAGTACTTC. Translation: CAWSKGLAGGETQYF.

This chain uses TRBV19 with TRBJ2-3, with D possibly TRBD2 on 6 matching bases. The CDR3 has 15 residues. V was clipped by 3 bases and J by 2 bases, with 12 bases between them. Germline CDR1 is LNHDA and CDR2 is SQIVND (reference sequence). CDR3 sequence: CASSIGGISTDTQYF. The CDR3 coding sequence is TGTGCCAGTAGTATCGGGGGAATCTCCACAGATACGCAGTATTTT.

V and J are TRBV24-1 and TRBJ1-5; tentatively, D is TRBD1 (5 bases). Germline V CDR1 and CDR2: KGHDR, SFDVKD. This CDR3 is 13 amino acids long. The V end lost 2 bases, the J end lost 4 bases, and 5 bases lay between the germline ends. In DNA, the CDR3 is TGTGCCACCAGTGATTCAGGGAATCAGCCCCAGCATTTT. Residues: CATSDSGNQPQHF.

V usage is TRBV5-4 and J usage is TRBJ1-2; 8 bases agree with TRBD1. V trimming: 4 bases; J trimming: 0 bases; junction bases outside the gene matches: 8. The CDR3 covers 16 residues. Per germline, CDR1 SGHNT and CDR2 YYREEE (reference sequence). The CDR3 loop reads CASSPFLTGANYGYTF. The CDR3 DNA sequence: TGTGCCAGCAGCCCTTTCCTGACAGGGGCTAACTATGGCTACACCTTC.

V and J are TRBV2 and TRBJ1-6; a weak D match, TRBD1 (5 bases). Trimming removed 4 bases at V and 10 bases at J, with 11 bases between. The CDR3 is 13 amino acids. Germline V gene data show CDR1 as SNHLY and CDR2 as FYNNEI. In nucleotides, the CDR3 is TGTGCCAGCAGTGCCCAGGGAAACTCACCCCTCCACTTT. Protein sequence: CASSAQGNSPLHF. The full variable domain, in which reference TRBV2 and TRBJ1-6 provide the parts outside the CDR3, is EPEVTQTPSHQVTQMGQEVILRCVPISNHLYFYWYRQILGQKVEFLVSFYNNEISEKSEIFDDQFSVERPDGSNFTLKIRSTKLEDSAMYFCASSAQGNSPLHFGNGTRLTVT.